Described below is a single TCR beta chain sequence and its context. Methods used by the authors: For nucleated cells, counts were estimated from reference gene primer amplification. Sequencing was performed with immunoSEQ multiplex PCR; in TCRdb, only in-frame clones are kept and a portion is missing. That table furnishes V, J and clone size, whereas the DNA furnished D and trimming. The repertoire includes 150,000 to 200,000 clones, around nine tenths of them detected once, and approximately 4.5% sits in the top ten. The sample is drawn from a study of blood T cell repertoires in COVID-19. Study-wide context: COVID-19 samples from acute and convalescent phases originated in the United States, Italy and Spain. Sample material is recorded as cDNA or gDNA derived from T cells, B-cell-depleted T cells, or PBMCs.

Trimming removed 4 bases from V and 9 bases from J; junction bases left unmatched: 10. From germline, CDR1 is KGHDR and CDR2 SFDVKD. The CDR3 runs to 15 residues. The genes are TRBV24-1 and TRBJ2-1; 8 bases are shared with TRBD2. The sequencing input was peripheral blood. This TCR was sampled from a human donor in a cohort sampled during active COVID-19. CDR3 amino acids: CATSEPAGGEGEQFF. CDR3 sequence (DNA): TGTGCCACCAGTGAGCCCGCGGGAGGCGAGGGTGAGCAGTTCTTC.